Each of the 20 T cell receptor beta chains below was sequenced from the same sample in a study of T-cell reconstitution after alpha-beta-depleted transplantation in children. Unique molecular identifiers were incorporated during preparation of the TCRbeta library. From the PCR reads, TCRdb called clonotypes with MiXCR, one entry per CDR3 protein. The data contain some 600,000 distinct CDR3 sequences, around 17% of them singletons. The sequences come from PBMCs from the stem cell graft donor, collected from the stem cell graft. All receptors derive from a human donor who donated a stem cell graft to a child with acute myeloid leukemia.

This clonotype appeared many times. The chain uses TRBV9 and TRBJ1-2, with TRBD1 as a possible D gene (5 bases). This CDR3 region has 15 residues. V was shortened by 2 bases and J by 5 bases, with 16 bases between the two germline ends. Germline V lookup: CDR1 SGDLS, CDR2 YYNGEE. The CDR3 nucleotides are TGTGCCAGCAGCGTGATGGCAGTGGGACTTTATGGCTACACCTTC. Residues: CASSVMAVGLYGYTF.

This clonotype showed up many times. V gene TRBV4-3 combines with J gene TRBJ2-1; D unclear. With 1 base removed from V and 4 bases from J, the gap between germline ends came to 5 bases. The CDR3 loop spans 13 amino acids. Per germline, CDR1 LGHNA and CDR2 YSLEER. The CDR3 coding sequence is TGCGCCAGCAGCCAAGCCTTGTACAATGAGCAGTTCTTC. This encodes CASSQALYNEQFF.

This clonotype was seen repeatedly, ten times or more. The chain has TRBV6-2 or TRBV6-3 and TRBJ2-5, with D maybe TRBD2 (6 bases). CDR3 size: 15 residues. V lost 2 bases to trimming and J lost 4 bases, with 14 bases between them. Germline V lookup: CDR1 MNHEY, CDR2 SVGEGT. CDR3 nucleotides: TGTGCCAGCAGTTACGATTCCCGGCGGGGAGAGACCCAGTACTTC. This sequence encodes CASSYDSRRGETQYF.

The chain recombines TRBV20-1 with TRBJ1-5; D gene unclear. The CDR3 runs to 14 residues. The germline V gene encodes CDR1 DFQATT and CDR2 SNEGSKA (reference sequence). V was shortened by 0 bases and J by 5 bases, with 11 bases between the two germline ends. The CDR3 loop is CSARDRTGYQPQHF. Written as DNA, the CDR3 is TGCAGTGCTAGAGATCGAACGGGCTATCAGCCCCAGCATTTT.

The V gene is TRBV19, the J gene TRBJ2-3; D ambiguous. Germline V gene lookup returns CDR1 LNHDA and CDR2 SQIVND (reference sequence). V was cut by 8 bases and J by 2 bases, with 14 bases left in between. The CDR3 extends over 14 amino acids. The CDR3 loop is CASRGRPPTDTQYF. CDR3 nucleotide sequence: TGTGCCAGTCGTGGACGTCCGCCCACAGATACGCAGTATTTT.

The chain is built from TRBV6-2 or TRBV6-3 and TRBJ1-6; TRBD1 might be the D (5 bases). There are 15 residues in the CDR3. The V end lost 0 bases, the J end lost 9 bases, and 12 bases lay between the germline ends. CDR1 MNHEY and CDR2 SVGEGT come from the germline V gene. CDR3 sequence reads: CASSYSNRQSSPLHF. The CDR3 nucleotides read TGTGCCAGCAGTTACTCGAACAGGCAGAGTTCACCCCTCCACTTT.

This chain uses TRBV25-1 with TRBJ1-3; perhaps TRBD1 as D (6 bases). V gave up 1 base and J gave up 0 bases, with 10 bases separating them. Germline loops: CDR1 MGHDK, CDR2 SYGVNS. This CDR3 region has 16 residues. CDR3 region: CASSEWGGLSGNTIYF. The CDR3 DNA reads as TGTGCCAGCAGTGAATGGGGGGGCCTCTCTGGAAACACCATATATTTT.

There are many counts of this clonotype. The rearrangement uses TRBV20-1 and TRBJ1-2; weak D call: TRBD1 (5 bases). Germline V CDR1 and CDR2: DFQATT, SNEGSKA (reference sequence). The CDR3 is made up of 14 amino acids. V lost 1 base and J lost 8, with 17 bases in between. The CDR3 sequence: CSARVGPPVGGYTF. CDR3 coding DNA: TGCAGTGCTAGAGTGGGACCCCCCGTGGGGGGCTACACCTTC.

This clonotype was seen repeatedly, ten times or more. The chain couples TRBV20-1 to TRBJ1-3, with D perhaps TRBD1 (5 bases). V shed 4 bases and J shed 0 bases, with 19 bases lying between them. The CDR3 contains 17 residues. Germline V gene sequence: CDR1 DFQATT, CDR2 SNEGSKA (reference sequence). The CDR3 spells CSATIRDWTDSGNTIYF. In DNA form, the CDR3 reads TGCAGTGCTACCATCAGGGACTGGACTGACTCTGGAAACACCATATATTTT.

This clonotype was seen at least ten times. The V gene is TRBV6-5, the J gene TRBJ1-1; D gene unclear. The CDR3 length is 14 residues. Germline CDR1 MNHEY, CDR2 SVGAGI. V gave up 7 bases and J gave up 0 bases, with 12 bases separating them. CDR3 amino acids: CASIWSEMNTEAFF. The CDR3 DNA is TGTGCCAGCATTTGGAGTGAGATGAACACTGAAGCTTTCTTT.

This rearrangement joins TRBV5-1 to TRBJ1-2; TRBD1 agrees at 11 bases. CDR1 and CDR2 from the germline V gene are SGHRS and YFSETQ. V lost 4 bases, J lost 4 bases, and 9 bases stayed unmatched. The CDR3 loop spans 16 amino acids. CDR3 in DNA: TGCGCCAGCAGCACCGGACAGGGGGCTCTCCCCTATGGCTACACCTTC. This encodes CASSTGQGALPYGYTF.

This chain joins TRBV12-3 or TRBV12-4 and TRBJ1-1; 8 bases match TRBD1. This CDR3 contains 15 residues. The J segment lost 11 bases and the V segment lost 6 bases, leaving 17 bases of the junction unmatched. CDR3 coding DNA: TGTGCCAGCAGGCCCTCCCCCACAGGGGGATCGGGGGCTTTCTTT. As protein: CASRPSPTGGSGAFF.

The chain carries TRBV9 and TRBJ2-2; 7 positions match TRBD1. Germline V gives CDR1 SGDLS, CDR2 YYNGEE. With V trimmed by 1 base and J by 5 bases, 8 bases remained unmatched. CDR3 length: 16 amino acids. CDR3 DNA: TGTGCCAGCAGCGTAACTCTTCCAGGGGGAACCGGGGAGCTGTTTTTT. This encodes CASSVTLPGGTGELFF.

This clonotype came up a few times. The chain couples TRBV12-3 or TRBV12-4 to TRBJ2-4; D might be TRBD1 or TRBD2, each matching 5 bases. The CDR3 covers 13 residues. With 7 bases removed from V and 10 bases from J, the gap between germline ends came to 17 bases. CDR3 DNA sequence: TGTGCCAGCACTCTCGAGGGACGTGAAATTCAGTACTTC. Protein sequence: CASTLEGREIQYF.

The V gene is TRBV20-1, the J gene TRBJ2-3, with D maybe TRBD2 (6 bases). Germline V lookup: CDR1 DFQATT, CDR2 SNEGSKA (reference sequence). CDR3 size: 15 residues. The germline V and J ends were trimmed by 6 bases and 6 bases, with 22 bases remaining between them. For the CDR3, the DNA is TGCAGTGCCACAGGTTTGGGGGGAGAAGTGGATACGCAGTATTTT. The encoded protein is CSATGLGGEVDTQYF.

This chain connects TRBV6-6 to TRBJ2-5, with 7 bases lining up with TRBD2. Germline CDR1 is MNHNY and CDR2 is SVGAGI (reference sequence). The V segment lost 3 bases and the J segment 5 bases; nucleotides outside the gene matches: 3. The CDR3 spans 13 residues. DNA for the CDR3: TGTGCCAGCAGTTATGGGACTATGGAGACCCAGTACTTC. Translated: CASSYGTMETQYF.

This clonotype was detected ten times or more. The CDR3 loop reads CSVEQGKGTEAFF. DNA of the CDR3: TGCAGCGTTGAGCAGGGAAAGGGGACTGAAGCTTTCTTT. The chain uses TRBV29-1 and TRBJ1-1; D may be TRBD1 (5 bases). Trimming removed 3 bases at V and 5 bases at J, with 13 bases between. The germline gives CDR1 SQVTM, CDR2 ANQGSEA. The CDR3 loop spans 13 amino acids. Full variable domain (rest looked up from reference TRBV29-1 and TRBJ1-1): SAVISQKPSRDICQRGTSLTIQCQVDSQVTMMFWYRQQPGQSLTLIATANQGSEATYESGFVIDKFPISRPNLTFSTLTVSNMSPEDSSIYLCSVEQGKGTEAFFGQGTRLTVV.

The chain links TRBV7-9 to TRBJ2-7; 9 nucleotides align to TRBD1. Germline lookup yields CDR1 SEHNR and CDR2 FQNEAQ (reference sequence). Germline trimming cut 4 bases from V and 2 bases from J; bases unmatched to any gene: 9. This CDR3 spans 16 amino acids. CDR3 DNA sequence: TGTGCCAGCAGCTCTCACACAGGGGGCAAGACCTACGAGCAGTACTTC. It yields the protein CASSSHTGGKTYEQYF.

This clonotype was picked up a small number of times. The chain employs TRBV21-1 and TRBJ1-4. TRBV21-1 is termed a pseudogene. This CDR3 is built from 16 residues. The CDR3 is CASSKGELLANEKLFF. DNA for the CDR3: TGTGCCAGCAGCAAAGGGGAGCTCCTAGCTAATGAAAAACTGTTTTTT.

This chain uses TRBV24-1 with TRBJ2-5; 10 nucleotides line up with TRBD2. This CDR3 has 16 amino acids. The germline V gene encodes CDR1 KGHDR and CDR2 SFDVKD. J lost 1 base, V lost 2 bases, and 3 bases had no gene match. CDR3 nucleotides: TGTGCCACCAGTGATTCACTAGCGGGGAGCCAAGAGACCCAGTACTTC. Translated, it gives CATSDSLAGSQETQYF.